The 23 T cell receptor beta chains below come from one sample, sequenced in a study of response to subunit inactivated influenza vaccine. TCRdb fed the RT-PCR reads into MiXCR, producing one record per CDR3 protein. The sample shows under 550,000 distinct CDR3 sequences, approximately 7.2% of them seen only once. The sample here was PBMCs from blood, taken about 23 months after vaccination. Every receptor here comes from a man between 45 and 75 years old who received an inactivated influenza vaccine.

This clonotype occurred a few times. One end of the junction fails to match germline, which may point to a read error. The V call is TRBV7-2, the J call TRBJ1-2; D ambiguous. Per the germline V gene, CDR1 is SGHTA and CDR2 is FQGNSA. The CDR3 runs 14 residues. The CDR3 loop reads CASNLDQVAGGYTF. In DNA, the CDR3 is TGTGCCAGCAACTTAGACCAGGTTGCGGGCGGCTACACCTTC.

The chain carries TRBV20-1 and TRBJ1-5; the D gene is possibly TRBD1 (5 bases). Germline V CDR1 and CDR2: DFQATT, SNEGSKA (reference sequence). The CDR3 sequence is 13 residues long. Trimming took off 3 bases at V and 3 bases at J, with 9 bases between the two ends. CDR3 DNA sequence: TGCAGTGCTAGGGGACCGATCAATCAGCCCCAGCATTTT. Amino acid sequence: CSARGPINQPQHF.

This clonotype showed up just a few times. This chain connects TRBV18 to TRBJ1-1; TRBD1 agrees at 8 bases. The CDR3 is made up of 13 amino acids. CDR1 is KGHSH and CDR2 is LQKENI in the germline V gene. J lost 4 bases, V lost 4 bases, and 2 bases had no gene match. The chain's CDR3 is CASSRGQGTEAFF. CDR3 bases: TGTGCCAGCTCACGTGGACAGGGCACTGAAGCTTTCTTT.

This clonotype was observed a handful of times. This chain uses TRBV6-1 with TRBJ1-1; D is unclear. Germline V CDR1 and CDR2: MNHNS, SASEGT. The length of the CDR3 is 14 residues. V gave up 2 bases and J gave up 1 base, with 8 bases separating them. CDR3 loop: CASSENGKNTEAFF. The CDR3 nucleotides are TGTGCCAGCAGTGAAAATGGAAAGAACACTGAAGCTTTCTTT.

This chain uses TRBV20-1 with TRBJ1-1; D unresolved. This CDR3 is 11 amino acids long. V lost 4 bases and J lost 11, with 14 bases in between. Per the germline V gene, CDR1 is DFQATT and CDR2 is SNEGSKA (reference sequence). CDR3 coding DNA: TGCAGTGCTAAGCCGGGATTTGGGGCTTTCTTT. It yields the protein CSAKPGFGAFF.

The chain is built from TRBV6-5 and TRBJ1-2; possible D gene TRBD1, 6 bases. CDR1 is MNHEY and CDR2 is SVGAGI in the germline V gene. The CDR3 has 14 residues. Trimming cost V 5 bases and J 5 bases, with 15 bases left between them. Written as DNA, the CDR3 is TGTGCCAGCAGTAACAGGGACCATAGATATGGCTACACCTTC. Protein sequence: CASSNRDHRYGYTF.

This rearrangement joins TRBV20-1 to TRBJ1-5, with D possibly TRBD1 on 5 matching bases. This CDR3 spans 12 amino acids. The germline gives CDR1 DFQATT, CDR2 SNEGSKA (reference sequence). Trimming took off 5 bases at V and 9 bases at J, with 14 bases between the two ends. The CDR3 sequence: CSARDGHSPQHF. CDR3 sequence (DNA): TGCAGTGCTCGGGACGGGCATTCGCCCCAGCATTTT.

This clonotype occurred many times. The chain combines TRBV12-3 or TRBV12-4 with TRBJ2-3, with unresolved D. V dropped 3 bases and J dropped 0 bases, with 7 bases sitting between them. This CDR3 has 14 residues. The CDR3 sequence: CASSLRQSTDTQYF. The CDR3 coding sequence is TGTGCCAGCAGTTTGCGGCAGAGCACAGATACGCAGTATTTT.

This clonotype was seen a handful of times. J is TRBJ1-2 and V is TRBV19, with D perhaps TRBD1 (6 bases). Germline lookup yields CDR1 LNHDA and CDR2 SQIVND (reference sequence). The CDR3 runs to 15 residues. Between the trimmed V and J ends, which lost 5 bases and 0 bases, there was a span of 13 bases. In nucleotides, the CDR3 is TGTGCCAGTAGTGTATCGGGGGCAGCTAACTATGGCTACACCTTC. It yields the protein CASSVSGAANYGYTF.

V gene TRBV20-1 combines with J gene TRBJ2-6, with D hard to call. The CDR3 runs to 14 residues. Trimming left V 7 bases short and J 2 bases short, with 12 bases between. Germline values: CDR1 DFQATT, CDR2 SNEGSKA (reference sequence). CDR3 DNA: TGCAGTGTTTTAGACACGGCTGGGGCCAACGTCCTGACTTTC. Its protein is CSVLDTAGANVLTF.

This chain connects TRBV6-5 to TRBJ2-5, with TRBD2 identical over 15 bases. The germline V gene encodes CDR1 MNHEY and CDR2 SVGAGI. The CDR3 is made up of 18 amino acids. The ends lost 0 bases at V and 11 bases at J; junction bases unmatched: 13. The DNA of the CDR3 is TGTGCCAGCAGTTACTCGGGACTAGCGGGGGGTCTTTCCCGTGAACAGTACTTC. Encoded protein: CASSYSGLAGGLSREQYF.

This clonotype was detected many times. J is TRBJ2-6 and V is TRBV6-1; a possible D gene is TRBD1 (5 bases). V was cut by 8 bases and J by 2 bases, with 13 bases left in between. Germline V lookup: CDR1 MNHNS, CDR2 SASEGT. CDR3 length equals 15 residues. CDR3 DNA: TGTGCCAGCGCCAGCAGGGTGGCTGGGGCCAACGTCCTGACTTTC. Its translation: CASASRVAGANVLTF.

This clonotype was found many times. The J gene is TRBJ2-4, the V gene TRBV5-6; no definite D call. CDR3 size: 14 residues. The germline gives CDR1 SGHDT, CDR2 YYEEEE. V lost 0 bases and J lost 2, with 6 bases in between. The CDR3 nucleotides are TGTGCCAGCAGCTTGGCCGTTTCCAAAAACATTCAGTACTTC. Protein product: CASSLAVSKNIQYF. The whole variable domain, remainder taken from reference TRBV5-6 and TRBJ2-4, is DAGVTQSPTHLIKTRGQQVTLRCSPKSGHDTVSWYQQALGQGPQFIFQYYEEEERQRGNFPDRFSGHQFPNYSSELNVNALLLGDSALYLCASSLAVSKNIQYFGAGTRLSVL.

Concerning this clonotype itself: A read error may account for a junction end that differs from germline. This CDR3 is CAISDWGGPSTGEPFF. In nucleotides, the CDR3 is TGTGCCATCAGCGATTGGGGGGGCCCATCCACCGGGGAGCCGTTTTTT. This chain links TRBV10-3 with TRBJ2-2, with a tentative D call TRBD2 (7 bases). The germline CDR1 and CDR2 sequences are ENHRY and SYGVKD. The CDR3 totals 16 residues.

This clonotype was detected only a few times. The V call is TRBV21-1, the J call TRBJ1-4. TRBV21-1 is given as a pseudogene. The CDR3 has 12 residues. CDR3 sequence reads: CASVFGTEKLFF. The CDR3 nucleotides read TGTGCCAGTGTCTTTGGAACTGAAAAACTGTTTTTT.

V usage is TRBV27 and J usage is TRBJ2-3; 8 nucleotides match TRBD2. The CDR3 runs to 17 residues. Germline lookup yields CDR1 MNHEY and CDR2 SMNVEV (reference sequence). V was clipped by 1 base and J by 1 base; unmatched bases: 7. The CDR3 is CASSLYPTSGGTDTQYF. In DNA form, the CDR3 reads TGTGCCAGCAGTTTATACCCCACTAGCGGCGGCACAGATACGCAGTATTTT.

This rearrangement joins TRBV7-2 to TRBJ1-6; 7 bases match TRBD1. CDR3 length: 14 amino acids. Looked up from germline, CDR1 is SGHTA and CDR2 is FQGNSA. Trimming cost V 6 bases and J 7 bases; bases outside gene matches: 6. CDR3 loop: CASREGARNSPLHF. CDR3 DNA sequence: TGTGCCAGCAGAGAGGGGGCTCGGAATTCACCCCTCCACTTT.

This clonotype was observed many times. The chain employs TRBV10-3 and TRBJ2-7; 9 nucleotides line up with TRBD2. CDR1 ENHRY and CDR2 SYGVKD come from the germline V gene. V shed 3 bases and J 4 bases; nucleotides not matched to a gene: 7. The CDR3 contains 15 residues. Here the CDR3 reads CAISDHVAGEYEQYF. The CDR3 DNA reads as TGTGCCATCAGTGATCACGTAGCGGGAGAATACGAGCAGTACTTC.

Notes on this clonotype: This may be a read error, as it is one base from a much larger clone. J is TRBJ1-6 and V is TRBV4-1; D unclear. V lost 0 bases to trimming and J lost 2 bases, with 11 bases between them. Germline V gives CDR1 MGHRA, CDR2 YSYEKL. The CDR3 runs to 17 residues. The CDR3 coding sequence is TGCGCCAGCAGCCAAGATGGGGAGTTCCCCTATAATTCACCCCTCCACTTT. Amino acids: CASSQDGEFPYNSPLHF.

This clonotype occurred a few times. The chain is built from TRBV12-3 or TRBV12-4 and TRBJ2-2; 13 bases map to TRBD2. This CDR3 has 15 amino acids. J gave up 5 bases and V 6 bases, and 3 bases lay outside the gene matches. In DNA, the CDR3 is TGTGCCAGCAGGGGACTAGCGGGGATAACCGGGGAGCTGTTTTTT. It codes for CASRGLAGITGELFF.

This clonotype was seen only a few times. The rearrangement links TRBV29-1 to TRBJ2-7, with a weak D call TRBD2 (6 bases). V was trimmed by 4 bases and J by 5 bases, leaving 15 bases between them. This CDR3 spans 13 amino acids. Germline V gives CDR1 SQVTM, CDR2 ANQGSEA. The CDR3: CSVVGLARNEQYF. CDR3 nucleotide sequence: TGCAGCGTTGTGGGGCTAGCGAGGAACGAGCAGTACTTC.

This clonotype was counted ten times or more. This rearrangement joins TRBV12-3 or TRBV12-4 to TRBJ2-2; 7 bases are shared with TRBD1. The V gene end was trimmed by 3 bases and the J gene end by 3 bases; junction bases not matched to a gene: 4. This CDR3 contains 15 residues. CDR3 nucleotides: TGTGCCAGCAGTTTGAGGACAGGAGACACCGGGGAGCTGTTTTTT. Translated, it gives CASSLRTGDTGELFF.

This clonotype was counted a few times. The chain has TRBV3-1 and TRBJ2-7, with TRBD1 matching over 7 bases. CDR3 size: 15 residues. V dropped 4 bases and J dropped 2; count of bases not matched to a gene: 8. Germline assignment: CDR1 LGHDT and CDR2 YNNKEL (reference sequence). The CDR3: CASSRSTGITYEQYF. The CDR3 DNA reads TGTGCCAGCAGCCGGTCGACAGGGATCACCTACGAGCAGTACTTC.